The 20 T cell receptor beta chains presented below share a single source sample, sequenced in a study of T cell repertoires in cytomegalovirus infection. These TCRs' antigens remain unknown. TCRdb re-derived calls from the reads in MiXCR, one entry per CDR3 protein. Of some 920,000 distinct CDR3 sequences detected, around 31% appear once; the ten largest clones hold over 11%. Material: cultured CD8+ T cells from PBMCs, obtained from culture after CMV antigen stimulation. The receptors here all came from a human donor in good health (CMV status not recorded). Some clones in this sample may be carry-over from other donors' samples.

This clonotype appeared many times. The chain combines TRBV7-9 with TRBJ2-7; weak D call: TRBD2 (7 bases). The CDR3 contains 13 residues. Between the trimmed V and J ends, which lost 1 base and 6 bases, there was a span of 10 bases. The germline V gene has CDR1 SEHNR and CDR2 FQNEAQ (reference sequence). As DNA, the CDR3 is TGTGCCAGCAGCTTAGATCGGGGGGCCGAGCAGTACGTC. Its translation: CASSLDRGAEQYV.

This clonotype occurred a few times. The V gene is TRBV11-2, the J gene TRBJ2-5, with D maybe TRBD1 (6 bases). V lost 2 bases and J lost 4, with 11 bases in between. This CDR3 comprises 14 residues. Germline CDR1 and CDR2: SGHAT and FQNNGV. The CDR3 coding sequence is TGTGCCAGCAGCTTATGGGCAGGGGCAGAGACCCAGTACTTC. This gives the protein CASSLWAGAETQYF.

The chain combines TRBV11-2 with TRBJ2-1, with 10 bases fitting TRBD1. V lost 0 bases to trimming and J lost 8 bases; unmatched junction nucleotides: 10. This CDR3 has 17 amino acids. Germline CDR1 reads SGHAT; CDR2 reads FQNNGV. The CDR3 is CASSLDTWGQGLHEQFF. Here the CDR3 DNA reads TGTGCCAGCAGCTTAGATACCTGGGGACAGGGGCTTCATGAGCAGTTCTTC.

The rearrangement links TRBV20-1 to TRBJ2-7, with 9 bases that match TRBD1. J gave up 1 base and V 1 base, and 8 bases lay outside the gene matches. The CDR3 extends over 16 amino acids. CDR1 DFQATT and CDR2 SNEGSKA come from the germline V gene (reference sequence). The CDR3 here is CSARGPGTGYSYEQYF. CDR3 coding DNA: TGCAGTGCTAGAGGCCCCGGGACAGGGTATTCCTACGAGCAGTACTTC.

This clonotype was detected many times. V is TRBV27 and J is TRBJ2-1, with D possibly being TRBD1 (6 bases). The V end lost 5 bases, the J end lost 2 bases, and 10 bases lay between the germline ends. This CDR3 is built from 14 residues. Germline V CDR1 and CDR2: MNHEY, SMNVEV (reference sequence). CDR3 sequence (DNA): TGTGCCAGCAGTCGCACAGGGACCTACAATGAGCAGTTCTTC. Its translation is CASSRTGTYNEQFF.

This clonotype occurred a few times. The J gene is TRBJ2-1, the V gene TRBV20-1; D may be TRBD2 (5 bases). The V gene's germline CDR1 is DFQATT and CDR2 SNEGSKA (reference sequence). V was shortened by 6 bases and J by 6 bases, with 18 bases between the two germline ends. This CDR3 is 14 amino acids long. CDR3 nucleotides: TGCAGTGCCCCTCCCGACGGAGGCGGCAATGAGCAGTTCTTC. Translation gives CSAPPDGGGNEQFF.

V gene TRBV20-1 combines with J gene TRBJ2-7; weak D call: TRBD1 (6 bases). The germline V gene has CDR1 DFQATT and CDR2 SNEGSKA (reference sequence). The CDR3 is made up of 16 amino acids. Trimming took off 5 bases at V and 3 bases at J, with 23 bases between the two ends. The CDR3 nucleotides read TGCAGTGCTTTCGAAGATACAGGGAACCCTTTCTACGAGCAGTACGTC. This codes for CSAFEDTGNPFYEQYV.

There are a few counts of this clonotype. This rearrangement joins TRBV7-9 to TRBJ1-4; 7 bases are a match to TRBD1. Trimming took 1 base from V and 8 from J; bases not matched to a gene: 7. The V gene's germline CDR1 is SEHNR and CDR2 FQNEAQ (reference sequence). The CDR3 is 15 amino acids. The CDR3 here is CASSLVEQGYEKLFF. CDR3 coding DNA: TGTGCCAGCAGCTTAGTTGAACAGGGGTACGAAAAACTGTTTTTT.

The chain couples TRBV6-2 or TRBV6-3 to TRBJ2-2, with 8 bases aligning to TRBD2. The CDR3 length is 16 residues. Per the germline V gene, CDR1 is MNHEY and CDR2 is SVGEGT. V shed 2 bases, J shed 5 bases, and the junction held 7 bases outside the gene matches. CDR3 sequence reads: CASSYPGGGQTGELFF. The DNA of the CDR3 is TGTGCCAGCAGTTACCCAGGCGGGGGGCAAACCGGGGAGCTGTTTTTT.

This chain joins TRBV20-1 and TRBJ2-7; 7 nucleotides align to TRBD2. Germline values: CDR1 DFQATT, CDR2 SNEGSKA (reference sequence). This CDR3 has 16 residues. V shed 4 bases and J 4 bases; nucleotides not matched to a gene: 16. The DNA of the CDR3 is TGCAGTGCTACTCCTGGTCTACTAGCGTATGATTACGAGCAGTACTTC. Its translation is CSATPGLLAYDYEQYF.

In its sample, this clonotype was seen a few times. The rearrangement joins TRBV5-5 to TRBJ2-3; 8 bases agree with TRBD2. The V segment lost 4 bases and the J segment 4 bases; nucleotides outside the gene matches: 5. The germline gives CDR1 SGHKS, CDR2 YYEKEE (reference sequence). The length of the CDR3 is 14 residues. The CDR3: CASSGSGVADTQYF. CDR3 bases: TGTGCCAGCAGCGGTAGCGGGGTGGCAGATACGCAGTATTTT. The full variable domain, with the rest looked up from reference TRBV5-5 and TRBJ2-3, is DAGVTQSPTHLIKTRGQQVTLRCSPISGHKSVSWYQQVLGQGPQFIFQYYEKEERGRGNFPDRFSARQFPNYSSELNVNALLLGDSALYLCASSGSGVADTQYFGPGTRLTVL.

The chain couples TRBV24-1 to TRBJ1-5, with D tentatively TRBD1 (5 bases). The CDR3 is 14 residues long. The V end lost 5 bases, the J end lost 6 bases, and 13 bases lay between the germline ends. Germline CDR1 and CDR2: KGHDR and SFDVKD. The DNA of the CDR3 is TGTGCCACCAGTGGGGGGGGACCCCTTCAGCCCCAGCATTTT. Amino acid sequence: CATSGGGPLQPQHF.

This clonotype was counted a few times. CDR3 sequence reads: CASSPGVNEQYF. In DNA, the CDR3 is TGTGCCAGCAGTCCCGGGGTTAACGAGCAGTACTTC. The chain employs TRBV6-5 and TRBJ2-7, with a tentative D call TRBD2 (5 bases). This CDR3 comprises 12 residues. Germline values: CDR1 MNHEY, CDR2 SVGAGI. Trimming pared 5 bases from V and 5 bases from J, leaving 10 bases between.

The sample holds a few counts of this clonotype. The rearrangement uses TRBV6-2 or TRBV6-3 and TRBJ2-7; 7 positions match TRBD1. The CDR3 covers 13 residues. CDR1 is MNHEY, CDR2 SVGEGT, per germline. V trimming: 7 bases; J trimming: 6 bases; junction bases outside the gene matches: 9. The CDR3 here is CASNPTGHLEQYF. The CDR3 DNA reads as TGTGCCAGCAACCCGACAGGGCACCTCGAGCAGTACTTC.

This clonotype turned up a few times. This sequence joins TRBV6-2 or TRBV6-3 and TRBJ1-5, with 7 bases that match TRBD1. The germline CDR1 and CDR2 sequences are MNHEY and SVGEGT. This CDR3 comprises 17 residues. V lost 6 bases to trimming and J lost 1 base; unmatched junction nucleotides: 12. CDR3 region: CASSFYTGTVSNQPQHF. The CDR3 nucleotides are TGTGCCAGCAGCTTTTACACCGGGACAGTGAGCAATCAGCCCCAGCATTTT.

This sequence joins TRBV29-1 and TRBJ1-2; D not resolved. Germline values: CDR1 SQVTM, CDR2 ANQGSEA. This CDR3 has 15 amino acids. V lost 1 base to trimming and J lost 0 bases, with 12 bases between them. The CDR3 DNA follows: TGCAGCGTTGAAGCCGCCCGCGATCCTAACTATGGCTACACCTTC. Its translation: CSVEAARDPNYGYTF.

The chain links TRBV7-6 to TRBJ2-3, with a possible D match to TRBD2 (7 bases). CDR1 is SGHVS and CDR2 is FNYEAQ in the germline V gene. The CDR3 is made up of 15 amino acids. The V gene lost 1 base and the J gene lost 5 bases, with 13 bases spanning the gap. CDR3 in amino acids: CASSLVGEGGDTQYF. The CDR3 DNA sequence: TGTGCCAGCAGCTTAGTAGGGGAGGGGGGAGATACGCAGTATTTT.

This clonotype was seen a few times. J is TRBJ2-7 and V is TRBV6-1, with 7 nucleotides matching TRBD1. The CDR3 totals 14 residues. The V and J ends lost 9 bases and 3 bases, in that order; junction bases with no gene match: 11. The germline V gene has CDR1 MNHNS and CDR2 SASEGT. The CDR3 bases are TGTGCCAGTAGTATTACGGGACAGAACTACGAGCAGTACGTC. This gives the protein CASSITGQNYEQYV.

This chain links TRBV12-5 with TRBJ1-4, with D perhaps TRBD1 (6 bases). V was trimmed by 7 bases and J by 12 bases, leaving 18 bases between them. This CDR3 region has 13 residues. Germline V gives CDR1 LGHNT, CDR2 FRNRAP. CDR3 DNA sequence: TGTGCTAGTGCCCATCCTGTAACAGGGCAACTGTTTTTT. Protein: CASAHPVTGQLFF.

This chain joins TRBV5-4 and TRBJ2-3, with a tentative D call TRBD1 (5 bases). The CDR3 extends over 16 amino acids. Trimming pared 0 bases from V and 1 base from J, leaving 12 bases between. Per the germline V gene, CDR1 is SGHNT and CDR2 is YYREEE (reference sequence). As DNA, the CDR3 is TGTGCCAGCAGCTTGGCGGGCAGGGCCCGCACAGATACGCAGTATTTT. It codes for CASSLAGRARTDTQYF.